Below, 12 T cell receptor beta chains from the same sample are listed, as sequenced in a study of TIL therapy for anti-PD-1-resistant metastatic lung cancer (dated by TCRdb to the early 2020s). TCR beta CDR3 regions were amplified from genomic DNA by bias-controlled multiplex PCR with the immunoSEQ v3 hsTCRB kit. Sourced from immuneACCESS, this table was stored by TCRdb with only in-frame sequences that have V and J called. A share of the clones is absent; for the studies checked, an unresolved V gene accounts for under half, and the remainder has no known explanation. The sample data list some 57,000 clones, and around 86% of these were observed just once. Jointly, the top ten make up about 2.5% of the sample. The time point label of this sample denotes: pre-treatment sample, taken before nivolumab and TIL therapy. Here the sequenced sample was blood, taken at baseline. These receptors were obtained from a person aged 25 to 79 with non-small cell lung cancer.

This chain uses TRBV27 with TRBJ2-1; D uncertain. The ends were cut back, 4 bases at V and 0 bases at J, with 7 bases in the middle. CDR3 size: 14 residues. CDR1 is MNHEY, CDR2 SMNVEV, per germline (reference sequence). CDR3 coding DNA: TGTGCCAGCAGTTACGAGTTCTCCTACAATGAGCAGTTCTTC. Translation: CASSYEFSYNEQFF.

V and J are TRBV5-1 and TRBJ1-2; D remains unclear. V lost 4 bases and J lost 8, with 18 bases in between. The length of the CDR3 is 14 residues. Germline V CDR1 and CDR2: SGHRS, YFSETQ. The CDR3 region has the DNA TGCGCCAGCAGCCCCGGAGTTGGAGTCACCGGCTACACCTTC. It specifies CASSPGVGVTGYTF.

This CDR3 reads CAWSEGSNEQFF. CDR3 in DNA: TGTGCCTGGAGTGAGGGTAGCAATGAGCAGTTCTTC. The V call is TRBV30, the J call TRBJ2-1; D is undetermined. Trimming took off 1 base at V and 6 bases at J, with 7 bases between the two ends. CDR3 length: 12 amino acids. The germline CDR1 and CDR2 sequences are GTSNPN and SVGIG (reference sequence).

The J gene is TRBJ1-2, the V gene TRBV7-9; D remains unclear. The CDR3 is 14 residues long. Per germline, CDR1 SEHNR and CDR2 FQNEAQ (reference sequence). V gave up 4 bases and J gave up 4 bases, with 13 bases separating them. The CDR3 DNA reads TGTGCCAGCAGCTCGGGCGCGGTCTTCTATGGCTACACCTTC. Encoded protein: CASSSGAVFYGYTF.

The genes are TRBV30 and TRBJ2-1; 11 bases map to TRBD2. V lost 3 bases to trimming and J lost 8 bases; unmatched junction nucleotides: 3. CDR1 and CDR2 from the germline V gene are GTSNPN and SVGIG (reference sequence). The CDR3 has 13 amino acids. The chain's CDR3 is CAWRGTSGDEQFF. CDR3 nucleotide sequence: TGTGCCTGGAGGGGGACTAGCGGAGATGAGCAGTTCTTC. Full variable domain (rest looked up from reference TRBV30 and TRBJ2-1): SQTIHQWPATLVQPVGSPLSLECTVEGTSNPNLYWYRQAAGRGLQLLFYSVGIGQISSEVPQNLSASRPQDRQFILSSKKLLLSDSGFYLCAWRGTSGDEQFFGPGTRLTVL.

J is TRBJ1-2 and V is TRBV14; 9 bases are a match to TRBD1. The trim removed 3 bases at V and 3 bases at J, leaving 2 bases unmatched. Germline CDR1 and CDR2: SGHDN and FVKESK. This CDR3 spans 14 amino acids. The CDR3 protein is CASSHHRGHYGYTF. In DNA form, the CDR3 reads TGTGCCAGCAGCCACCACAGGGGGCACTATGGCTACACCTTC.

The chain links TRBV5-6 to TRBJ2-1; unclear D gene. Germline lookup yields CDR1 SGHDT and CDR2 YYEEEE. Trimming took off 4 bases at V and 9 bases at J, with 17 bases between the two ends. CDR3 length: 14 amino acids. Written as DNA, the CDR3 is TGTGCCAGCAGCGCCGAGTTTCCTTTTGGTGAGCAGTTCTTC. It yields the protein CASSAEFPFGEQFF.

About this clone: Its ends do not fully match the called genes, so a read error is possible. The rearrangement links TRBV3-1 (or the pseudogene TRBV3-2) to TRBJ2-7; 9 bases line up with TRBD2. This CDR3 is built from 15 residues. Germline CDR1 and CDR2: LGHDT and YNNKEL (reference sequence). Written as DNA, the CDR3 is TGCGCCAGCTCCACTCGCGGGGGGGTTAAGTCGGGGCAGTACTTC. This gives the protein CASSTRGGVKSGQYF.

The CDR3 DNA reads TGTGCCAGTAGTATCGTATGGCGGGACAGGTATAGCACAGATACGCAGTATTTT. It specifies CASSIVWRDRYSTDTQYF. The V call is TRBV19, the J call TRBJ2-3, with TRBD1 matching over 8 bases. CDR1 and CDR2 from the germline V gene are LNHDA and SQIVND (reference sequence). Germline trimming cut 3 bases from V and 0 bases from J; bases unmatched to any gene: 11. This CDR3 region has 18 residues.

This clone was seen a single time. This rearrangement joins TRBV2 to TRBJ2-4; tentative D call: TRBD1 (6 bases). The CDR3 runs 16 residues. Germline V gives CDR1 SNHLY, CDR2 FYNNEI. Between the trimmed V and J ends, which lost 6 bases and 2 bases, there was a span of 17 bases. The CDR3 region is CASSPGTWGTKNIQYF. As DNA, the CDR3 is TGTGCCAGCAGCCCCGGGACATGGGGGACCAAAAACATTCAGTACTTC.

This chain uses TRBV30 with TRBJ1-2, with 7 bases matching TRBD1. Germline values: CDR1 GTSNPN, CDR2 SVGIG (reference sequence). Germline trimming cut 8 bases from V and 8 bases from J; bases unmatched to any gene: 8. CDR3 length: 11 residues. The CDR3 DNA reads TGTGCCCTCTCGACAGGGTACGGCTACACCTTC. It is translated as CALSTGYGYTF.

The rearrangement links TRBV2 to TRBJ1-6; 9 nucleotides match TRBD1. Germline V gives CDR1 SNHLY, CDR2 FYNNEI. J gave up 10 bases and V 6 bases, and 4 bases lay outside the gene matches. The CDR3 has 13 residues. CDR3 amino acids: CASRWDRESPLHF. The CDR3 DNA is TGTGCCAGCAGATGGGACAGGGAGTCACCCCTCCACTTT.